The 26 T cell receptor beta chains given below trace back to one sample, sequenced in a study of cytomegalovirus exposure and HLA in healthy donors. Data came from immunoSEQ multiplex PCR; TCRdb stores just in-frame clones and leaves some out. This table holds some 150,000 clones, approximately 91% found once. Sequencing was performed on PBMCs. The receptor source for this set is a man younger than 35 in good health and CMV-seronegative.

The chain joins TRBV6-1 to TRBJ2-7; D not certain. Per the germline V gene, CDR1 is MNHNS and CDR2 is SASEGT. This CDR3 comprises 12 residues. V was trimmed by 4 bases and J by 3 bases, leaving 7 bases between them. CDR3 DNA sequence: TGTGCCAGCAGTGCCCCCCACTACGAGCAGTACTTC. It codes for CASSAPHYEQYF.

The V call is TRBV19, the J call TRBJ2-5, with D perhaps matching TRBD1 (6 bases). The CDR3 spans 14 residues. The V gene lost 3 bases and the J gene lost 7 bases, with 15 bases spanning the gap. CDR1 and CDR2 (germline): LNHDA, SQIVND (reference sequence). This CDR3 is CASSINRAEGTQYF. For the CDR3, the DNA is TGTGCCAGTAGTATCAACAGGGCTGAGGGGACCCAGTACTTC.

The chain joins TRBV5-1 to TRBJ2-1, with TRBD2 matching over 8 bases. V trimming: 2 bases; J trimming: 12 bases; junction bases outside the gene matches: 4. The CDR3 runs to 12 residues. From germline, CDR1 is SGHRS and CDR2 YFSETQ. CDR3 DNA sequence: TGCGCCAGCAGCTTAGAGCGGGAGCGGCAGTTCTTC. Its protein product is CASSLERERQFF.

This rearrangement joins TRBV7-8 to TRBJ2-2, with D unclear. Germline V gene data show CDR1 as SGHVS and CDR2 as FQNEAQ. The CDR3 totals 14 residues. Trimming took off 8 bases at V and 8 bases at J, with 18 bases between the two ends. CDR3 in amino acids: CASGLTTSPGELFF. In nucleotides, the CDR3 is TGTGCCAGCGGTCTGACAACCAGCCCAGGGGAGCTGTTTTTT.

The V and J genes are TRBV5-5 and TRBJ2-1; no firm D call. Germline V gene sequence: CDR1 SGHKS, CDR2 YYEKEE (reference sequence). The CDR3 totals 11 residues. Trimming stripped 6 bases from V and 7 bases from J, with 8 bases between. The CDR3 DNA reads TGTGCCAGCACCCTATTGAATGAGCAGTTCTTC. Its translation: CASTLLNEQFF.

The chain links TRBV2 to TRBJ1-1; 7 bases fit TRBD1. CDR1 SNHLY and CDR2 FYNNEI come from the germline V gene. V shed 8 bases, J shed 12 bases, and the junction held 12 bases outside the gene matches. CDR3 length: 12 residues. In nucleotides, the CDR3 is TGTGCCAGCCCTGGACAGGCGTCAAGACCTTTCTTT. Translating it yields CASPGQASRPFF.

The chain joins TRBV7-2 to TRBJ2-3; 9 bases match TRBD2. The J segment lost 6 bases and the V segment lost 2 bases, leaving 9 bases of the junction unmatched. Germline lookup yields CDR1 SGHTA and CDR2 FQGNSA. The CDR3 is made up of 16 amino acids. DNA of the CDR3: TGTGCCAGCAGCTTAACTGGCGGGGGGGCATTTGATACGCAGTATTTT. Translation: CASSLTGGGAFDTQYF. Supplemented by reference TRBV7-2 and TRBJ2-3, the full variable domain reads GAGVSQSPSNKVTEKGKDVELRCDPISGHTALYWYRQSLGQGLEFLIYFQGNSAPDKSGLPSDRFSAERTGGSVSTLTIQRTQQEDSAVYLCASSLTGGGAFDTQYFGPGTRLTVL.

The chain joins TRBV7-8 to TRBJ2-1, with no clear D. V was pared by 3 bases and J by 9 bases, with 9 bases between. In germline, CDR1 is SGHVS, CDR2 FQNEAQ. CDR3 length equals 12 residues. CDR3 protein: CASSFVASEQFF. For the CDR3, the DNA is TGTGCCAGCAGCTTTGTCGCGTCTGAGCAGTTCTTC.

The chain recombines TRBV10-2 with TRBJ1-1; the D is unclear. The CDR3 covers 14 residues. Germline values: CDR1 WSHSY, CDR2 SAAADI. V dropped 2 bases and J dropped 5 bases, with 12 bases sitting between them. The CDR3 sequence: CASSEAGGRTEAFF. The CDR3 DNA reads TGCGCCAGCAGTGAGGCAGGAGGACGGACTGAAGCTTTCTTT.

The CDR3 nucleotides are TGCGCCAGCAGTCCGAGGACCAGGGGGCGCGTGACAGATACGCAGTATTTT. Amino acids: CASSPRTRGRVTDTQYF. The rearrangement uses TRBV23-1 and TRBJ2-3; 8 positions agree with TRBD1. TRBV23-1 belongs to the ORF category, with a function that is uncertain. J was trimmed by 3 bases and V by 4 bases; bases with no gene match: 12. This CDR3 contains 17 residues.

V usage is TRBV2 and J usage is TRBJ1-5, with D maybe TRBD1 (5 bases). V was clipped by 8 bases and J by 0 bases, with 17 bases between them. Per germline, CDR1 SNHLY and CDR2 FYNNEI. The CDR3 contains 16 residues. CDR3 sequence: CASEKLRDSSNQPQHF. The DNA of the CDR3 is TGTGCCAGCGAAAAACTCAGGGATTCTAGCAATCAGCCCCAGCATTTT.

The chain couples TRBV6-4 to TRBJ2-1, with TRBD2 as a possible D gene (6 bases). This CDR3 has 15 amino acids. From germline, CDR1 is MRHNA and CDR2 SNTAGT. Deletions cut 2 bases from V and 1 base from J, with 9 bases between. The CDR3 DNA follows: TGTGCCAGCAGTGACGGGACTGCTTCCTACAATGAGCAGTTCTTC. This codes for CASSDGTASYNEQFF.

V usage is TRBV7-9 and J usage is TRBJ2-3, with TRBD2 matching 7 bases. The CDR3 has 16 amino acids. Trimming removed 9 bases from V and 2 bases from J; junction bases left unmatched: 14. Germline CDR1 SEHNR, CDR2 FQNEAQ (reference sequence). This CDR3 reads CASEQTSGLYTDTQYF. The CDR3 DNA sequence: TGTGCCAGTGAGCAAACCTCGGGACTATACACAGATACGCAGTATTTT.

This chain connects TRBV18 to TRBJ2-1; D gene unclear. In germline, CDR1 is KGHSH, CDR2 LQKENI. This CDR3 is built from 12 residues. V lost 3 bases, J lost 7 bases, and 7 bases lay in between. The DNA for the CDR3 is TGTGCCAGCTCACCCACGCAGAATGAGCAGTTCTTC. Amino acids: CASSPTQNEQFF.

The chain has TRBV5-1 and TRBJ2-2; 8 bases are shared with TRBD1. V shed 4 bases, J shed 8 bases, and the junction held 10 bases outside the gene matches. This CDR3 has 15 residues. CDR1 SGHRS and CDR2 YFSETQ come from the germline V gene. CDR3 in amino acids: CASSPSAGGGGELFF. In DNA form, the CDR3 reads TGCGCCAGCAGCCCCAGCGCAGGGGGCGGAGGGGAGCTGTTTTTT.

Only one count was recorded for this clone. V and J are TRBV10-2 and TRBJ1-2; weak D call: TRBD1 (6 bases). The V end lost 3 bases, the J end lost 10 bases, and 18 bases lay between the germline ends. Germline CDR1 reads WSHSY; CDR2 reads SAAADI. The CDR3 runs 14 residues. The CDR3 loop is CASSDPFTGIVYTF. The CDR3 DNA sequence: TGCGCCAGCAGTGACCCCTTTACAGGGATAGTCTACACCTTC.

In DNA form, the CDR3 reads TGTGCCAGCAGCTTCTGGGACAAGCCCTACGAGCAGTACGTC. This codes for CASSFWDKPYEQYV. The chain links TRBV7-9 to TRBJ2-7, with a possible D match to TRBD1 (6 bases). CDR3 length: 14 amino acids. The germline CDR1 and CDR2 sequences are SEHNR and FQNEAQ (reference sequence). Trimming took off 3 bases at V and 2 bases at J, with 11 bases between the two ends.

This chain uses TRBV5-1 with TRBJ2-5, with D hard to call. Germline CDR1 and CDR2: SGHRS and YFSETQ. The CDR3 runs to 12 residues. Trimming shortened V by 1 base and J by 5 bases, and 6 bases separated the two germline ends. DNA for the CDR3: TGCGCCAGCAGCTTGTACGGGGAGACCCAGTACTTC. Its translation: CASSLYGETQYF.

The chain is built from TRBV10-1 and TRBJ2-3, with D possibly matching TRBD1 (6 bases). This CDR3 region has 15 residues. Trimming removed 3 bases at V and 0 bases at J, with 10 bases between. Germline CDR1 is WNHNN and CDR2 is SYGVQD (reference sequence). In DNA, the CDR3 is TGCGCCAGCAGTGATGTGGGGGCTAGCACAGATACGCAGTATTTT. Translated: CASSDVGASTDTQYF.

This clone was counted only a few times. The V and J genes are TRBV27 and TRBJ1-6, with a tentative D call TRBD1 (5 bases). This CDR3 is 14 amino acids long. Looked up from germline, CDR1 is MNHEY and CDR2 is SMNVEV (reference sequence). V was pared by 1 base and J by 12 bases, with 13 bases between. Here the CDR3 DNA reads TGTGCCAGCAGTTTATACCCAGGGATAGAACCCCTCCACTTT. This encodes CASSLYPGIEPLHF.

This chain uses TRBV28 with TRBJ1-1, with 8 bases aligning to TRBD1. The CDR3 is made up of 17 amino acids. Germline V gene sequence: CDR1 MDHEN, CDR2 SYDVKM. The V segment lost 5 bases and the J segment 0 bases; nucleotides outside the gene matches: 11. The CDR3 protein is CASSPVRGLRLNTEAFF. DNA of the CDR3: TGTGCCAGCAGTCCTGTCAGGGGGCTACGCTTGAACACTGAAGCTTTCTTT.

The table lists this clone with a count of one. The chain employs TRBV6-5 and TRBJ1-5, with unresolved D. The CDR3 is 13 residues long. The V end was cut by 4 bases, the J end by 2 bases, with 6 bases between. CDR1 and CDR2 from the germline V gene are MNHEY and SVGAGI. CDR3 sequence (DNA): TGTGCCAGCAGTTCAACACGCAATCAGCCCCAGCATTTT. Translation gives CASSSTRNQPQHF.

The chain is built from TRBV6-1 and TRBJ2-4; 8 positions agree with TRBD1. CDR1 and CDR2 from the germline V gene are MNHNS and SASEGT. Trimming at V came to 4 bases and at J to 3 bases, leaving 8 bases not matched to a gene. This CDR3 contains 16 residues. CDR3 residues: CASSVGTGMGKNIQYF. The CDR3 DNA sequence: TGTGCCAGCAGTGTGGGGACAGGTATGGGCAAAAACATTCAGTACTTC.

This chain connects TRBV11-2 to TRBJ1-2; 9 positions match TRBD1. From germline, CDR1 is SGHAT and CDR2 FQNNGV. The CDR3 is made up of 15 amino acids. Trimming at V came to 7 bases and at J to 5 bases, leaving 11 bases not matched to a gene. CDR3 region: CASTSTPDRGYGYTF. DNA of the CDR3: TGTGCCAGCACCTCCACCCCGGACAGGGGATATGGCTACACCTTC.

J is TRBJ2-3 and V is TRBV18, with D possibly matching TRBD2 (6 bases). The germline V gene has CDR1 KGHSH and CDR2 LQKENI. The CDR3 runs to 13 residues. V lost 4 bases to trimming and J lost 2 bases, with 7 bases between them. The CDR3 bases are TGTGCCAGCTCACAGGGACTCACAGATACGCAGTATTTT. Translating gives CASSQGLTDTQYF.

The chain employs TRBV10-2 and TRBJ2-7, with 10 bases aligning to TRBD1. Germline CDR1 reads WSHSY; CDR2 reads SAAADI. The CDR3 has 15 residues. V was clipped by 8 bases and J by 7 bases; unmatched bases: 14. CDR3: CASSAATGGAREQYF. As DNA, the CDR3 is TGCGCCAGCTCCGCGGCGACAGGGGGCGCCCGGGAGCAGTACTTC.